The 7 T cell receptor beta chains presented below share a single source sample, sequenced in a study of molecular identifiers for immune sequencing clone quantification (dated by TCRdb to the late 2010s). Library preparation used PCR. Data came from a NextSeq 500. The raw public data were reprocessed by TCRdb itself: fastp quality trimming at Q25, MiXCR clonotype calling, in-frame beta chains only. Entries that share a CDR3 protein sequence are merged under the most common genes and DNA. This sample comprises some 580,000 distinct CDR3 sequences, 25% of them detected only once. In total, the top ten clones hold 0.78% of the sample. The material sequenced was naive CD8+ T cells from blood, with Jurkat cell RNA spiked in. The sample's cell subset or site, from its label and the paper: FACS-sorted CD8+CD4-CCR7+CD45RA+ naive T cells. All receptors come from a human donor in good health. Some libraries in this study had Jurkat cell RNA spiked in.

Notes on this clonotype: This may arise from a read error, as a much more abundant clone is one base away. The J gene is TRBJ1-2, the V gene TRBV5-1; D not certain. In germline, CDR1 is SGHRS, CDR2 YFSETQ. The CDR3 is 15 amino acids. V was pared by 3 bases and J by 0 bases, with 12 bases between. Here the CDR3 DNA reads TGCGCCAGCAGCTCCAAGGGCCATGCTAACTATGGCTACACCTTC. This translates into CASSSKGHANYGYTF.

This clonotype was counted between two and nine times. V gene TRBV20-1 combines with J gene TRBJ2-3; 8 bases map to TRBD1. Germline CDR1 reads DFQATT; CDR2 reads SNEGSKA (reference sequence). V trimming: 0 bases; J trimming: 2 bases; junction bases outside the gene matches: 4. The CDR3 covers 15 residues. CDR3 bases: TGCAGTGCTAGAGAATGGACAGGGATCACAGATACGCAGTATTTT. Protein: CSAREWTGITDTQYF.

This clonotype was recorded many times. V is TRBV12-3 or TRBV12-4 and J is TRBJ2-3, with D unresolved. With 3 bases removed from V and 2 bases from J, the gap between germline ends came to 6 bases. The CDR3 is 13 amino acids. The DNA for the CDR3 is TGTGCCAGCAGTTTCCCAAACACAGATACGCAGTATTTT. As protein: CASSFPNTDTQYF.

In its sample, this clonotype was seen once. A much bigger clone sits one base away, suggesting this may be a read error. CDR3 protein: CAISLYVHGAGENIQYF. The CDR3 DNA follows: TGTGCCATCAGCTTATATGTTCATGGCGCAGGGGAGAACATTCAGTACTTC. V gene TRBV7-9 combines with J gene TRBJ2-4; TRBD1 might be the D (6 bases). CDR3 length equals 17 residues. Per the germline V gene, CDR1 is SEHNR and CDR2 is FQNEAQ (reference sequence).

This clonotype has a count of ten or more. V and J are TRBV20-1 and TRBJ2-7; 9 nucleotides match TRBD1. The J segment lost 5 bases and the V segment lost 6 bases, leaving 8 bases of the junction unmatched. The length of the CDR3 is 13 residues. Germline V lookup: CDR1 DFQATT, CDR2 SNEGSKA (reference sequence). The chain's CDR3 is CSARDRDTNEQYF. The DNA of the CDR3 is TGCAGTGCCCGGGACAGGGATACTAACGAGCAGTACTTC.

This clonotype was seen ten or more times. V usage is TRBV28 and J usage is TRBJ1-1, with unresolved D. Germline loops: CDR1 MDHEN, CDR2 SYDVKM. The CDR3 runs 13 residues. V lost 6 bases to trimming and J lost 2 bases, with 10 bases between them. The CDR3 loop reads CASSSRSNTEAFF. The CDR3 DNA is TGTGCCAGCAGCTCAAGGAGTAACACTGAAGCTTTCTTT. The full variable domain, its missing parts supplied by reference TRBV28 and TRBJ1-1, is DVKVTQSSRYLVKRTGEKVFLECVQDMDHENMFWYRQDPGLGLRLIYFSYDVKMKEKGDIPEGYSVSREKKERFSLILESASTNQTSMYLCASSSRSNTEAFFGQGTRLTVV.

The chain uses TRBV3-1 and TRBJ1-1, with 7 nucleotides matching TRBD1. V was pared by 6 bases and J by 8 bases, with 6 bases of the junction left unmatched. Germline V CDR1 and CDR2: LGHDT, YNNKEL (reference sequence). The CDR3 is 12 amino acids. The CDR3 is CASRDRSLEAFF. CDR3 DNA: TGTGCCAGCAGGGACAGGTCCCTCGAAGCTTTCTTT.